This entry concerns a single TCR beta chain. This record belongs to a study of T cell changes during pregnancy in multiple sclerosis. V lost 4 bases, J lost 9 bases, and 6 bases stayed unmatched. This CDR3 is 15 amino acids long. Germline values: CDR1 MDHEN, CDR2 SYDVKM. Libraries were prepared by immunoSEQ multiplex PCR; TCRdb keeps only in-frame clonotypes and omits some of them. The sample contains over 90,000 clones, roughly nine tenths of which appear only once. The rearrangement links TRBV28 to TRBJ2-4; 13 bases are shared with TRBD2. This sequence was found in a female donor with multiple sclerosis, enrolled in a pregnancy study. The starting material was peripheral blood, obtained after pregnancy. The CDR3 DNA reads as TGTGCCAGCAGTTCCCGGACTAGCGGGAGTGGCATTCAGTACTTC. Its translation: CASSSRTSGSGIQYF.